This TCR beta chain emerged from a study of cytomegalovirus exposure and HLA in healthy donors. Study outcomes and limitations: Previously analyzed data showed that most TCR beta V segments were productive at a frequency of about 90% or about 30%.

This CDR3 comprises 13 residues. The V gene end was trimmed by 6 bases and the J gene end by 7 bases; junction bases not matched to a gene: 6. Germline CDR1 MNHEY, CDR2 SMNVEV (reference sequence). Vbeta (60) and Jbeta (13) primers were used in the PCR. TCRdb's table, derived via immunoSEQ multiplex PCR, lists solely in-frame clones and lacks some. The sample holds roughly 98,000 clones, under 70% seen once. This clone was detected only once. Its antigen is unidentified. J is TRBJ1-5 and V is TRBV27, with 7 bases matching TRBD1. This sequence originates from a middle-aged man in good health and CMV-seronegative. Sequencing was performed on PBMCs. CDR3 region: CASRTGKDQPQHF. As DNA, the CDR3 is TGTGCCAGCAGGACAGGGAAGGACCAGCCCCAGCATTTT.